One sample yielded the 4 T cell receptor beta chains listed below, sequenced in a study of beta chain features in type 1 diabetes. The entirety of the isolated RNA underwent reverse transcription, so expressed TCRB transcripts were sequenced. Method: immunoSEQ multiplex PCR; TCRdb's copy keeps in-frame clones and lacks some. The sample has hundreds of thousands of clones, roughly a sixth seen once. Source material: naive CD4+ T cells from blood. These receptors all come from a man aged 18 to 30 in good health.

The sample holds a few counts of this clone. This chain joins TRBV19 and TRBJ2-4, with 9 bases aligning to TRBD1. V lost 3 bases to trimming and J lost 7 bases; unmatched junction nucleotides: 10. CDR3 size: 16 residues. Germline V gene data show CDR1 as LNHDA and CDR2 as SQIVND (reference sequence). CDR3 sequence: CASSISGQGWGNIQYF. CDR3 DNA sequence: TGTGCCAGTAGTATTTCTGGACAGGGGTGGGGTAACATTCAGTACTTC.

The sample holds a few counts of this clone. Other DNA sequences within the sample encode an identical CDR3. V and J are TRBV18 and TRBJ2-1; 10 positions match TRBD1. The V gene end was trimmed by 3 bases and the J gene end by 3 bases; junction bases not matched to a gene: 2. The CDR3 runs to 15 residues. Per germline, CDR1 KGHSH and CDR2 LQKENI. In DNA form, the CDR3 reads TGTGCCAGCTCACCCGGGACAGGGGTCTACAATGAGCAGTTCTTC. This gives the protein CASSPGTGVYNEQFF. Together with reference TRBV18 and TRBJ2-1, the CDR3 gives the full variable domain: NAGVMQNPRHLVRRRGQEARLRCSPMKGHSHVYWYRQLPEEGLKFMVYLQKENIIDESGMPKERFSAEFPKEGPSILRIQQVVRGDSAAYFCASSPGTGVYNEQFFGPGTRLTVL.

This clone was seen more than once but under ten times. CDR3 residues: CASSQDLQAPEAFF. The CDR3, as DNA: TGTGCCAGCAGCCAAGATTTACAGGCCCCTGAAGCTTTCTTT. This rearrangement joins TRBV14 to TRBJ1-1; the D gene is possibly TRBD1 (5 bases). V dropped 0 bases and J dropped 6 bases, with 11 bases sitting between them. The V gene's germline CDR1 is SGHDN and CDR2 FVKESK. The CDR3 has 14 residues.

The rearrangement links TRBV7-2 to TRBJ2-3; tentatively, D is TRBD1 or TRBD2 (5 bases each). In germline, CDR1 is SGHTA, CDR2 FQGNSA. V shed 3 bases and J shed 5 bases, with 9 bases lying between them. This CDR3 spans 13 amino acids. CDR3 protein: CASSLGREDTQYF. The CDR3 DNA sequence: TGTGCCAGCAGCTTGGGACGGGAAGATACGCAGTATTTT.